A selection of T cell receptor beta chains follows, all from one sample in a study of neurological immune-mediated disorders. TCRdb fed the 5' RACE reads into MiXCR, producing one record per CDR3 protein. The sample includes about 80,000 distinct CDR3 sequences, 5.8% seen only once; the top ten take 7.9%. The sequenced sample consisted of PBMCs. The source is a woman aged 60-75 years with multiple sclerosis. Both conserved end residues are part of each CDR3. The D gene is left open where the match is weak. Rows may omit the clone size; those that give it use once, few, many or a size class.

-	TRBV7-9	TRBJ2-6	-	CASSLGRLSSGANVLTF	TGTGCCAGCAGCTTAGGTCGATTAAGCTCTGGGGCCAACGTCCTGACTTTC
many	TRBV20-1	TRBJ2-2	TRBD2	CSAVAGGNTGELFF	TGCAGTGCTGTAGCGGGGGGAAACACCGGGGAGCTGTTTTTT
-	TRBV6-1	TRBJ2-2	TRBD2	CATPIRGGARGELFF	TGTGCCACCCCTATACGCGGGGGGGCGCGCGGGGAGCTGTTTTTT
many	TRBV12-3/TRBV12-4	TRBJ2-5	-	CASSPQGQETQYF	TGTGCCAGCAGTCCTCAGGGCCAAGAGACCCAGTACTTC
many	TRBV3-1	TRBJ1-6	-	CASSQTRGSNSPLHF	TGTGCCAGCAGCCAAACCAGGGGATCGAATTCACCCCTCCACTTT
many	TRBV20-1	TRBJ1-2	TRBD1	CSAGDTLGRQGKDYGYTF	TGCAGTGCTGGAGATACGCTGGGCAGACAGGGAAAGGACTATGGCTACACCTTC
many	TRBV5-1	TRBJ1-2	-	CASSLTGYYGYTF	TGCGCCAGCAGCTTGACGGGATACTATGGCTACACCTTC
many	TRBV5-1	TRBJ1-1	TRBD1	CASSLEQGALTEAFF	TGCGCCAGCAGCTTGGAACAGGGGGCGCTTACTGAAGCTTTCTTT
many	TRBV28	TRBJ2-7	-	CASSPRGRGGSYEQYF	TGTGCCAGCAGTCCCAGGGGGCGGGGGGGCTCCTACGAGCAGTACTTC
many	TRBV5-1	TRBJ2-3	TRBD2	CASSTSGGADTQYF	TGCGCCAGCAGCACTAGCGGGGGGGCGGATACGCAGTATTTT
many	TRBV5-1	TRBJ1-5	TRBD1	CASSSGQGAQPQHF	TGCGCCAGCAGCTCCGGACAGGGGGCTCAGCCCCAGCATTTT
many	TRBV20-1	TRBJ1-4	TRBD1	CSASGTGGWVDNEKLFF	TGCAGTGCTTCCGGGACAGGGGGCTGGGTTGATAATGAAAAACTGTTTTTT
many	TRBV5-1	TRBJ1-2	-	CASSLVGGDYGYTF	TGCGCCAGCAGCTTGGTAGGGGGAGATTATGGCTACACCTTC
many	TRBV11-2	TRBJ2-2	-	CASRNGHLNTGELFF	TGTGCCAGCAGGAACGGGCACTTGAACACCGGGGAGCTGTTTTTT
many	TRBV7-9	TRBJ1-2	-	CASSLENTYGYTF	TGTGCCAGCAGCTTAGAGAACACTTATGGCTACACCTTC
many	TRBV20-1	TRBJ1-5	TRBD1	CSAARTGSNQPQHF	TGCAGTGCCGCTCGGACAGGGAGCAATCAGCCCCAGCATTTT
many	TRBV3-1	TRBJ1-1	-	CASSHGGVGTEAFF	TGTGCCAGCAGCCACGGAGGGGTAGGCACTGAAGCTTTCTTT
many	TRBV5-1	TRBJ2-7	TRBD1	CASSLFGGQGEREQYF	TGCGCCAGCAGCTTGTTCGGTGGACAGGGGGAACGCGAGCAGTACTTC
many	TRBV4-2	TRBJ1-2	-	CASSQTQGGPGGYTF	TGTGCCAGCAGCCAAACGCAGGGTGGGCCGGGTGGCTACACCTTC
-	TRBV11-2	TRBJ2-3	-	CASSTNRGRGRENTQYF	TGTGCCAGCAGCACAAACAGGGGCCGGGGGAGGGAGAATACGCAGTATTTT
-	TRBV5-1	TRBJ2-2	-	CASSPTGEETGELFF	TGCGCCAGCAGCCCAACGGGGGAAGAAACCGGGGAGCTGTTTTTT
many	TRBV7-2	TRBJ2-1	-	CASGHYNEQFF	TGTGCCAGCGGCCACTACAATGAGCAGTTCTTC
many	TRBV20-1	TRBJ1-1	-	CSVLTGTHRAFF	TGCAGTGTCCTAACAGGGACCCATAGGGCTTTCTTT